The rows below give T cell receptor beta chains drawn from one sample of a study of blood T cell repertoires in COVID-19. The assay was immunoSEQ multiplex PCR, and TCRdb's table has in-frame clones only and misses some. The repertoire has some 52,000 clones, around 86% of them found once; the top ten carry 28%. Material for sequencing was peripheral blood. The receptors shown here come from a human donor in a cohort sampled during active COVID-19. The CDR3 runs from the conserved cysteine through the conserved F or W. A D gene is named only where the DNA matches it firmly. Some rows mark clone size as missing; the rest say once, few, many or name a class of expanded clone.

clone size,J gene,D gene,V gene,CDR3 protein,CDR3 DNA
NA,TRBJ2-1,NA,TRBV28,CASRGQPNFNEQFF,TGTGCCAGCAGAGGACAGCCAAATTTCAATGAGCAGTTCTTC
NA,TRBJ1-2,TRBD1,TRBV19,CASSGTGARGYTF,TGTGCCAGTAGTGGAACAGGGGCCCGTGGCTACACCTTC
NA,TRBJ1-4,NA,TRBV2,CASSGGGWEKLFF,TGTGCCAGCAGTGGGGGGGGCTGGGAAAAACTGTTTTTT
NA,TRBJ2-7,NA,TRBV18,CASSRLEARDSYEQYF,TGTGCCAGCTCCCGACTTGAGGCTCGTGACTCCTACGAGCAGTACTTC
NA,TRBJ1-2,TRBD1,TRBV29-1,CSVGDRGVYGYTF,TGCAGCGTTGGTGACAGGGGCGTCTATGGCTACACCTTC
few,TRBJ2-7,NA,TRBV6-5,CASIRAGLGGEQYF,TGTGCCAGCATCCGAGCGGGCCTCGGCGGTGAGCAGTACTTC
few,TRBJ2-6,NA,TRBV6-1,CASSDRVSGANVLTF,TGTGCCAGCAGTGACAGGGTCTCTGGGGCCAACGTCCTGACTTTC
NA,TRBJ2-7,NA,TRBV28,CASTLSGAYEQYF,TGTGCCAGCACACTTAGCGGCGCCTACGAGCAGTACTTC
NA,TRBJ2-3,TRBD1,TRBV2,CAGQEDLTDTQYF,TGTGCCGGACAGGAGGACCTCACAGATACGCAGTATTTT
NA,TRBJ2-1,NA,TRBV10-2,CASSVSRLSNEQFF,TGCGCCAGCAGTGTCTCTAGGTTATCCAATGAGCAGTTCTTC
NA,TRBJ2-7,NA,TRBV5-1,CASSLLGKVVEQYF,TGCGCCAGCAGCTTGTTGGGCAAGGTAGTCGAGCAGTACTTC
NA,TRBJ2-1,TRBD2,TRBV5-1,CASSWQGLAGSNEQFF,TGCGCCAGCAGCTGGCAGGGACTAGCGGGATCCAATGAGCAGTTCTTC
once,TRBJ2-2,TRBD1,TRBV6-6,CASSHPDRVELFF,TGTGCCAGCAGCCACCCGGACAGGGTCGAGCTGTTTTTT
few,TRBJ2-7,NA,TRBV10-3,CAIRLSSYEQYF,TGTGCCATCAGACTTAGCTCCTACGAGCAGTACTTC
NA,TRBJ1-3,NA,TRBV19,CASMRSSGNTIYF,TGTGCCAGTATGCGGAGCTCTGGAAACACCATATATTTT
NA,TRBJ2-7,TRBD1,TRBV19,CASSQGQINYEQYF,TGTGCCAGTAGCCAGGGACAGATAAACTACGAGCAGTACTTC
NA,TRBJ1-6,TRBD1,TRBV9,CASGVGQGDSPLHF,TGTGCCAGCGGGGTGGGACAGGGGGATTCACCCCTCCACTTT
NA,TRBJ2-7,NA,TRBV27,CASSSRQDFSYEQYF,TGTGCCAGCAGTTCTCGACAGGACTTCTCCTACGAGCAGTACTTC
NA,TRBJ2-2,NA,TRBV4-1,CASSQDAGLGELFF,TGCGCCAGCAGCCAAGACGCGGGCCTGGGGGAGCTGTTTTTT
NA,TRBJ2-7,TRBD2,TRBV6-5,CASSYGGDSYEQYF,TGTGCCAGCAGTTACGGGGGGGACTCCTACGAGCAGTACTTC
NA,TRBJ1-5,NA,TRBV7-9,CASSLEGRNEQPQHF,TGTGCCAGCAGCTTAGAGGGGAGGAATGAGCAGCCCCAGCATTTT
NA,TRBJ2-7,NA,TRBV5-5,CASSLGTVLYEQYF,TGTGCCAGCAGCTTGGGAACAGTTCTCTACGAGCAGTACTTC
few,TRBJ1-4,NA,TRBV18,CASSPRSGNSEKLFF,TGTGCCAGCTCACCCCGTAGCGGTAATAGTGAAAAACTGTTTTTT
NA,TRBJ2-1,TRBD1,TRBV24-1,CATSDLGTGNFNEQFF,TGTGCCACCAGTGATTTGGGGACAGGGAATTTCAATGAGCAGTTCTTC
NA,TRBJ2-1,TRBD2,TRBV28,CASSLFAGANYNEQFF,TGTGCCAGCAGTTTATTTGCGGGAGCGAACTACAATGAGCAGTTCTTC
once,TRBJ1-5,NA,TRBV18,CASSPLRQETNQPQHF,TGTGCCAGCTCACCACTGAGACAGGAGACTAATCAGCCCCAGCATTTT
NA,TRBJ2-5,TRBD2,TRBV19,CASSMGLAETQYF,TGTGCCAGTAGTATGGGACTAGCGGAGACCCAGTACTTC
NA,TRBJ2-5,TRBD2,TRBV19,CASSEGLAGPRYQETQYF,TGTGCCAGTAGCGAGGGACTAGCGGGCCCCCGCTACCAAGAGACCCAGTACTTC
few,TRBJ1-2,TRBD1,TRBV5-8,CASSLGTGTYGYTF,TGTGCCAGCAGCTTGGGGACAGGGACCTATGGCTACACCTTC
NA,TRBJ1-1,NA,TRBV5-5,CASSPLDGRRTEAFF,TGTGCCAGCAGCCCTCTAGACGGTAGACGGACTGAAGCTTTCTTT
NA,TRBJ1-1,NA,TRBV7-3,CASNQATNTEAFF,TGTGCCAGCAATCAGGCAACGAACACTGAAGCTTTCTTT
once,TRBJ2-1,TRBD2,TRBV7-2,CASRGTTPYNEQFF,TGTGCCAGCAGAGGGACTACCCCCTACAATGAGCAGTTCTTC
NA,TRBJ1-1,NA,TRBV28,CASSYGKGREAFF,TGTGCCAGCAGCTATGGAAAGGGGAGGGAAGCTTTCTTT
NA,TRBJ2-3,TRBD2,TRBV4-2,CASSQDSGGAYTQYF,TGTGCCAGCAGCCAAGACAGCGGGGGGGCATATACGCAGTATTTT
NA,TRBJ2-7,TRBD1,TRBV28,CASSLWTGQGAKVLYF,TGTGCCAGCAGTTTATGGACGGGACAGGGGGCAAAGGTATTGTACTTC
once,TRBJ1-2,TRBD1,TRBV5-6,CASSFTGGHNYGYTF,TGTGCCAGCAGTTTCACAGGGGGCCATAACTATGGCTACACCTTC
once,TRBJ2-7,NA,TRBV6-5,CASRTSYEQYF,TGTGCCAGCAGAACGAGCTACGAGCAGTACTTC
once,TRBJ2-7,NA,TRBV10-1,CASSVDSSHEQYF,TGCGCCAGCAGTGTAGACAGCAGTCACGAGCAGTACTTC
NA,TRBJ1-1,NA,TRBV2,CASSLNTEAFF,TGTGCCAGCAGTCTTAACACTGAAGCTTTCTTT
NA,TRBJ2-7,NA,TRBV2,CASSSGQTYEQYF,TGTGCCAGCAGTAGCGGACAGACCTACGAGCAGTACTTC
NA,TRBJ1-5,NA,TRBV5-1,CASSSGYSNQPQHF,TGCGCCAGCAGCTCAGGTTATAGCAATCAGCCCCAGCATTTT
NA,TRBJ2-1,TRBD2,TRBV2,CASSASSGGPDNEQFF,TGTGCCAGCAGTGCCTCGAGCGGGGGCCCCGACAATGAGCAGTTCTTC
few,TRBJ2-2,NA,TRBV4-2,CASSPIRGTGELFF,TGTGCCAGCAGCCCGATCAGGGGTACCGGGGAGCTGTTTTTT
few,TRBJ1-6,NA,TRBV18,CASSPPMGQSSYNSPLHF,TGTGCCAGCTCACCACCCATGGGCCAGAGCTCCTATAATTCACCCCTCCACTTT
NA,TRBJ2-7,TRBD2,TRBV6-1,CASSEVGGGEQYF,TGTGCCAGCAGTGAAGTTGGGGGGGGCGAGCAGTACTTC
NA,TRBJ2-1,TRBD1,TRBV2,CASTDRDHEQFF,TGTGCCAGCACGGACAGGGATCATGAGCAGTTCTTC
NA,TRBJ2-7,NA,TRBV6-5,CASRPRHHEQYF,TGTGCCAGCAGGCCCAGACACCACGAGCAGTACTTC
NA,TRBJ2-2,TRBD1,TRBV18,CASSPLTGKAAGELFF,TGTGCCAGCTCACCACTGACAGGGAAAGCCGCCGGGGAGCTGTTTTTT
NA,TRBJ1-2,TRBD1,TRBV5-6,CASSRQGVYGYTF,TGTGCCAGCAGCCGACAGGGTGTCTATGGCTACACCTTC
many,TRBJ2-7,NA,TRBV20-1,CSASPPRGYEQYF,TGCAGTGCTAGTCCACCCCGGGGATACGAGCAGTACTTC
NA,TRBJ1-3,NA,TRBV6-5,CASRPGFSGNTIYF,TGTGCCAGCAGGCCAGGGTTTTCTGGAAACACCATATATTTT
NA,TRBJ2-7,NA,TRBV2,CASKSGANYEQYF,TGTGCCAGTAAGTCAGGGGCAAACTACGAGCAGTACTTC
NA,TRBJ2-3,TRBD2,TRBV3-1/TRBV3-2,CASSATRGTSGSLDTQYF,TGTGCCAGCAGCGCGACCCGTGGGACTAGCGGGAGTTTAGATACGCAGTATTTT
NA,TRBJ2-2,NA,TRBV2,CATYPPGRTGELFF,TGTGCCACTTACCCTCCAGGGCGCACCGGGGAGCTGTTTTTT
NA,TRBJ2-3,NA,TRBV5-1,CASSPPGQHTDTQYF,TGCGCCAGCAGCCCGCCGGGACAACACACAGATACGCAGTATTTT